This T cell receptor beta chain was identified in a study of shared clonotypes between healthy human individuals (dated by TCRdb to 2019 to 2021). About the full investigation: The cohort comprised a couple of women and a few men aged 18 to 49 years. Per donor, three plates each were used for CD4 naive and CD4 memory, two for CD8 naive, and one for CD8 memory. Per donor, leukapheresis produced somewhere between about 0.94 and 9 billion PBMCs. Blood TCR repertoires of five healthy adults were deeply sequenced to estimate repertoire size and the extent of clonotype sharing between individuals. To increase sequencing depth and limit assay-specific biases, different laboratories used diverse techniques to prepare libraries and sequence TCR repertoires.

This clone turned up a few times. Its specific antigen is unknown. The record has no base qualities; no much larger clone is one base away. What the work shows at the level of the full study, not this receptor alone: Sampling was limited to blood, and TCR repertoires in tissue likely differ from TCR repertoires in blood. When a handful of donors were compared, the shared fraction of clonotypes was approximately 5% for naive CD4, about 4% for naive CD8, roughly 2.5% for memory CD4, and approximately 0.4% for memory CD8. Pairwise subsampling led to the expectation that sequencing depth would affect the degree of clonotype sharing among donors. Incomplete sequencing was indicated by rarefaction of sorted-subset datasets, despite the large sequencing depth. Naive subsets generally had larger estimated clonotype richness than memory subsets did. Because the study included only a small number of donors, the genetic and exposure-history diversity represented was limited. Clonotypes shared by all four sorted-subset donors showed higher generation probabilities than non-shared clonotypes.

For the CD8 naive samples, CD45RO-negative cells were positively selected for CCR7, yielding a CD45RA+CCR7+ population from which TemRA cells were excluded. The donors were healthy, HIV-negative adults who had no recently reported acute infections or vaccinations. Only Caucasian adults living in Nashville, Tennessee, USA were represented among the donors. Blood was obtained by leukapheresis, after which PBMCs were separated by Ficoll-Histopaque density gradient centrifugation and cryopreserved in liquid nitrogen vapor phase. Purity and quantity of every magnetically sorted T cell population were checked by analytical flow cytometry. Each sorted fraction had its genomic DNA isolated and then quantified by UV absorbance on a Nanodrop 2000c. The CDR3 contains 16 residues, cysteine and phenylalanine counted. Only CDR3 DNA remains: 48 bases, in frame from the first base. Via the germline V gene (reference sequence), CDR1 is LNHDA and CDR2 SQIVND. After removal of 5 bases from V and 8 bases from J, the junction retains 14 bases not matched to a gene.

Using the deep immunoSEQ assay, multiplex PCR amplified TCR CDR3 regions from genomic DNA. Genomic DNA extracted from each cell subset was distributed evenly over all wells of several immunoSEQ 96-well plates, and each plate served as one replicate. For sorted subsets, about 200 ng genomic DNA, equal to about 30,000 T cell genomes, was loaded into each replicate PCR. The purified libraries were quantified using a Qubit 3.0 fluorometer, sized with a Bioanalyzer 2100, and then quantified again using the KAPA Library Quantification kit. Every immunoSEQ 96-well plate was sequenced on a dedicated single-read 150-cycle Illumina NextSeq 550 flow cell. Per the original workflow: Because the immunoSEQ output held only junctional sequences and lacked quality scores, the filtering could not match the filtering applied to full-length reads. Sequences were annotated with PyIR, a Python wrapper for IgBLAST v1.9, and V/J genes and CDR3 were assigned using IMGT germline references. Reads were filtered out if the reads had weak V/J assignments (E-value above 1e-6), no CDR3, stop codons, out-of-frame junctions, or ambiguous translated residues. V3J clonotypes were defined as sequences sharing an identical inferred V gene, J gene, and CDR3 amino acid sequence. To compute the percentage overlap between repertoires, the number of shared unique clonotypes was divided by the size of the smaller repertoire. Richness of each repertoire was evaluated using RTK rarefaction, the Chao1 estimator, and Recon v2.1 estimates of unobserved clonotypes. For all TCRbeta clonotypes obtained by the gDNA method from several donors, generation probabilities were computed with OLGA. The clones in this table, taken by TCRdb from immuneACCESS, are in-frame only. Not every clone is retained; where verified, under half of the shortfall comes from an unresolved V gene, and the cause of the rest is unknown. D and trimming were read from the DNA, whereas the V and J calls and clone size are those reported in that table. The sample has around 2.1 million clones on record, about 92% of them singletons. The ten largest make up around 1.7% of the sample.

Here the chain combines TRBV19 and TRBJ1-1, and TRBD1 matches 10 of the central bases. This TCR derives from a young man in good health. Some clones in this sample may be carry-over from other donors' samples. Sequenced sample: naive CD8+ T cells from PBMCs. The sample's cell subset or site label is to be understood as: CD45RA+CCR7+. This receptor has the CDR3 CASSAPSRDRGSEAFF. The DNA sequence is as follows: TGTGCCAGTAGTGCCCCATCCCGGGACAGGGGATCGGAAGCTTTCTTT.